This T cell receptor (beta chain) was captured by sequencing in a study of blood T cell repertoires in COVID-19 (dated by TCRdb to about 2020). Concerning the study at large: Samples from collaborators originated in the United States, Italy and Spain and spanned both the acute and convalescent phases of COVID-19. The material from the prospective study consisted of cDNA or gDNA derived from T cells, B-cell-depleted T cells, or PBMCs. Subjects who had been exposed to COVID-19, were actively infected with it, or had recovered from it provided the deeply sampled blood TCRbeta repertoires that made up the dataset. The repertoires were released in a freely available public database meant as a resource for research on the immune response to SARS-CoV-2. The samples were drawn from the first 160 participants of the ongoing ImmuneRACE study and from about 1,200 subjects provided by 6 global collaborators. Nearly every sample came with metadata listing a de-identified subject ID, COVID-19 status, age in years and sex. Where available, HLA class I and class II types were obtained from metadata supplied by the sample provider rather than from assay-based typing. Findings and caveats that apply to the study as a whole: The quantity of clinical and demographic metadata differed by source and by participant and was supplied without curation.

As for this clone: Its antigen target is currently unknown. Base quality data are lacking; no much larger clone is found one base away.

Enrolling through a virtual design, the prospective study's participants ranged in age from about 18 to 89 years and lived across 24 United States geographic areas. In the prospective study, participants were assigned to cohorts based on the clinical history participants reported in a screening survey and a study questionnaire. For ImmuneRACE Cohort 3, a participant was defined as recovered based on two consecutive negative NP/OP PCR tests, clearance by a healthcare professional, or resolution of symptoms. In the prospective study, mobile phlebotomists collected whole blood, serum and a nasopharyngeal or oropharyngeal swab from each participant. Prospective study participants could optionally give additional blood draws and questionnaires over a 2-month period. Prospective study blood samples were shipped either frozen or at room temperature before DNA extraction. The CDR3 starts with the cysteine, ends with the phenylalanine, and has 17 residues. Of all the DNA, just the CDR3 is kept, 51 bases in frame from base 1. Cut back by 3 bases and 5 bases, the V and J ends lie 17 bases apart. CDR1 and CDR2, per the germline V gene, are ENHRY and SYGVKD.

TCRbeta CDR3 regions were amplified from genomic DNA using the immunoSEQ Assay, a bias-controlled multiplex PCR. As for how the authors treated the data: Nucleated cell counts per sample were estimated from amplification of reference gene primers within the assay. To quantify the absolute abundance of each unique TCRbeta CDR3 rearrangement, sequence reads were collapsed and filtered. For each sample, productive Simpson clonality was calculated as the square root of Simpson's diversity index across productive rearrangements. This immuneACCESS table, as held by TCRdb, lists in-frame sequences with V and J called but not all clones. Of the missing ones, under half trace to an unresolved V gene in checked studies; the others have no known cause. V, J and clone size are those of that table, while D and trimming were read from the DNA. This sample holds fewer than 500,000 clones; 75% to 90% were observed only once. Of the sample, 1.1% falls within the top ten clones.

The receptor was isolated from a man aged 25 to 40 who had recovered from COVID-19. Recombination joined TRBV10-3 with TRBJ2-6, with TRBD2 as a weak D call on 6 bases. What was sequenced was PBMCs or T cells enriched from blood (not recorded which). The DNA sequence follows: TGTGCCATCAGTGAAATGTCCGGGACTGGGAGGGCCAACGTCCTGACTTTC. The resulting protein is CAISEMSGTGRANVLTF.